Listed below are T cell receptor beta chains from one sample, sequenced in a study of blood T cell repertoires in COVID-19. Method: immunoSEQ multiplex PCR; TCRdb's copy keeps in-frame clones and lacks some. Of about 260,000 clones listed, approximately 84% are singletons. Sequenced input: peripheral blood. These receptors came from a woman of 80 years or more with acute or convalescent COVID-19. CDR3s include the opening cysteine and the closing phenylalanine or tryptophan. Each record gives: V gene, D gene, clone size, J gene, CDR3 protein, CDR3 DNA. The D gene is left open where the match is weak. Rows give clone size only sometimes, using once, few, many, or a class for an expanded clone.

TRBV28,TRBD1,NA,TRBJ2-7,CASTRDRSGEQYF,TGTGCCAGCACCCGGGACAGGTCCGGCGAGCAGTACTTC
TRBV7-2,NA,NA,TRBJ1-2,CASSLNAGSLTGYTF,TGTGCCAGCAGCTTAAACGCAGGCTCGCTCACTGGCTACACCTTC
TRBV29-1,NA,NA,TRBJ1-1,CSVLQQGRRTEAFF,TGCAGCGTCCTCCAACAGGGCAGAAGGACTGAAGCTTTCTTT
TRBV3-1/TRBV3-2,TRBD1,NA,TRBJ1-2,CASSPAGAGQGRRGYTF,TGTGCCAGCAGTCCAGCCGGGGCGGGACAGGGCCGTCGGGGCTACACCTTC
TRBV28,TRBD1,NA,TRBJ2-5,CASSLTGSQETQYF,TGTGCCAGCAGTTTGACAGGGAGTCAGGAGACCCAGTACTTC
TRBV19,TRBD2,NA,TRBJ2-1,CASSPGREGVSDEQFF,TGTGCCAGTAGTCCCGGGCGGGAGGGCGTTTCGGATGAGCAGTTCTTC
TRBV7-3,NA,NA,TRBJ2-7,CASSLTLAYEQYF,TGTGCCAGCAGCTTAACGTTAGCCTACGAGCAGTACTTC
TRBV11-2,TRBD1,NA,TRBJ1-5,CASSQGLVGTGVGQPQHF,TGTGCCAGCAGCCAGGGTTTAGTAGGGACAGGGGTAGGACAGCCCCAGCATTTT
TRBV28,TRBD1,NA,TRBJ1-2,CASSLRTGPVSALNGYTF,TGTGCCAGCAGTTTAAGGACAGGGCCTGTAAGTGCTCTAAATGGCTACACCTTC
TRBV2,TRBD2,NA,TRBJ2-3,CASRGGLAGGTDTQYF,TGTGCCAGCAGGGGGGGGCTAGCGGGGGGCACAGATACGCAGTATTTT
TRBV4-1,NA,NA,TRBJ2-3,CASSQDRRDTQYF,TGCGCCAGCAGCCAAGATAGGCGGGATACGCAGTATTTT
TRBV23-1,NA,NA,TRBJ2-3,CASSHPQGDTQYF,TGCGCCAGCAGTCATCCTCAGGGGGATACGCAGTATTTT
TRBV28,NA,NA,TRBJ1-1,CASMVGGEAFF,TGTGCCAGCATGGTCGGGGGTGAAGCTTTCTTT
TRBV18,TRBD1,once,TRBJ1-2,CASQPGTGGADYGYTF,TGTGCCAGCCAACCCGGGACAGGGGGCGCGGACTATGGCTACACCTTC
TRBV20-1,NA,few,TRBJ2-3,CSATPRQYF,TGCAGTGCCACGCCGAGGCAGTATTTT
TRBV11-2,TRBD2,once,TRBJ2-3,CASSLQLAGGSDTQYF,TGTGCCAGCAGCTTACAACTAGCGGGGGGATCAGATACGCAGTATTTT
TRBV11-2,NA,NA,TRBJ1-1,CASSLVGRMNTEAFF,TGTGCCAGCAGCTTAGTGGGGAGAATGAACACTGAAGCTTTCTTT
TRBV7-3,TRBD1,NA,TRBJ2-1,CASTLGTGSSYNEQFF,TGTGCCAGCACCCTCGGGACAGGGAGCTCCTACAATGAGCAGTTCTTC
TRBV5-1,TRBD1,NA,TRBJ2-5,CASSPGPTGGGETQYF,TGCGCCAGCAGCCCCGGCCCTACAGGGGGCGGTGAGACCCAGTACTTC
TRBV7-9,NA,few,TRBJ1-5,CASSLDGRMDQPQHF,TGTGCCAGCAGCTTAGATGGCCGCATGGATCAGCCCCAGCATTTT
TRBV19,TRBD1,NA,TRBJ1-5,CASSRQGAESNQPQHF,TGTGCCAGTAGTCGACAGGGGGCTGAGAGCAATCAGCCCCAGCATTTT
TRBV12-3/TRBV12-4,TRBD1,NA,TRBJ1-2,CASSLGQGYGYTF,TGTGCCAGCAGTTTAGGACAGGGGTATGGCTACACCTTC
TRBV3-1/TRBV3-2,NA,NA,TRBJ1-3,CASSLQGSGNTIYF,TGTGCCAGCAGCTTACAGGGCTCTGGAAACACCATATATTTT
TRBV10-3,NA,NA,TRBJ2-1,CAISSSGGKGIGEQFF,TGTGCCATCAGCTCCTCAGGCGGGAAAGGGATAGGTGAGCAGTTCTTC
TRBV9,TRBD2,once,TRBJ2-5,CASSVGLAGEKTQYF,TGTGCCAGCAGCGTAGGGCTAGCGGGGGAGAAGACCCAGTACTTC
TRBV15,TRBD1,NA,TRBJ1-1,CATSRHGTAYRGTEAFF,TGTGCCACCAGCAGACATGGGACAGCATACCGGGGCACTGAAGCTTTCTTT
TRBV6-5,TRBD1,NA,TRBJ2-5,CASSYDRGKYQETQYF,TGTGCCAGCAGTTACGACAGGGGAAAGTACCAAGAGACCCAGTACTTC
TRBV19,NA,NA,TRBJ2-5,CASTSGGIQETQYF,TGTGCCAGTACCTCAGGGGGGATCCAAGAGACCCAGTACTTC
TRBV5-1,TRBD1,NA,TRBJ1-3,CASSATGVGNTIYF,TGCGCCAGCAGTGCGACAGGGGTTGGAAACACCATATATTTT
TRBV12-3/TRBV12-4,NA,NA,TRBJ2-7,CASSFGGYEQYF,TGTGCCAGCAGTTTTGGAGGCTACGAGCAGTACTTC
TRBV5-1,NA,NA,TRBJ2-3,CASSLDTRITDTQYF,TGCGCCAGCAGCCTGGACACACGCATTACAGATACGCAGTATTTT
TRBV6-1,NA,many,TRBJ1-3,CASSEQGFLGNTIYF,TGTGCCAGCAGTGAACAGGGTTTCTTGGGAAACACCATATATTTT
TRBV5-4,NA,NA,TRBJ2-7,CASSPDLAGPYEQYF,TGTGCCAGCAGCCCGGATTTGGCGGGGCCCTACGAGCAGTACTTC
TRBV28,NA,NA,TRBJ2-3,CASTLTSGTDTQYF,TGTGCCAGCACCCTTACCTCAGGCACAGATACGCAGTATTTT
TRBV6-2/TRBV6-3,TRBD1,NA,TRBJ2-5,CASSTTGTAQETQYF,TGTGCCAGCAGCACTACCGGGACAGCCCAAGAGACCCAGTACTTC
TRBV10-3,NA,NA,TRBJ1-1,CAISHRVDTEAFF,TGTGCCATCAGCCACAGGGTGGACACTGAAGCTTTCTTT
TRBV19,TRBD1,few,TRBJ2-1,CASSIELQGARNEQFF,TGTGCCAGTAGTATAGAATTACAGGGGGCGAGGAATGAGCAGTTCTTC
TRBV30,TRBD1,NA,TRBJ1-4,CAWSGTGGVEKLFF,TGTGCCTGGAGTGGGACAGGGGGAGTCGAAAAACTGTTTTTT
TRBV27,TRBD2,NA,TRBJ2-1,CASSGRLARKNNEQFF,TGTGCCAGCAGTGGTCGACTAGCGCGTAAGAACAATGAGCAGTTCTTC
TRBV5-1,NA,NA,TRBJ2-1,CASSEAASGNEQFF,TGCGCCAGCAGCGAAGCGGCTTCGGGAAATGAGCAGTTCTTC
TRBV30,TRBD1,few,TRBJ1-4,CACRTGGEKLFF,TGTGCCTGCCGGACAGGGGGTGAAAAACTGTTTTTT
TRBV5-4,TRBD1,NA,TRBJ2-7,CASSLNRGLSYEQYF,TGTGCCAGCAGCTTGAACAGGGGGCTCTCCTACGAGCAGTACTTC
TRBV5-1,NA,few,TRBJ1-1,CASSLVAGESGTEAFF,TGCGCCAGCAGCTTGGTGGCAGGTGAGAGCGGCACTGAAGCTTTCTTT
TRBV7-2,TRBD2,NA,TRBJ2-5,CASTPGGVKTQYF,TGTGCCAGCACCCCGGGGGGGGTAAAGACCCAGTACTTC
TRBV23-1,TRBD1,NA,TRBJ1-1,CASSHWTGWGCNTEAFF,TGCGCCAGCAGTCATTGGACAGGGTGGGGTTGTAACACTGAAGCTTTCTTT
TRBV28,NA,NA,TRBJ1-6,CASSLSQGNSPLHF,TGTGCCAGCAGTTTATCTCAGGGAAATTCACCCCTCCACTTT
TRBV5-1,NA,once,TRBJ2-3,CASSLEGGGISGDTQYF,TGCGCCAGCAGCTTGGAGGGCGGGGGCATATCCGGAGATACGCAGTATTTT
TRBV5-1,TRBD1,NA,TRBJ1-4,CASSQGTANEKLFF,TGCGCCAGCAGCCAAGGGACAGCTAATGAAAAACTGTTTTTT
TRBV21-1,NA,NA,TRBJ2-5,CAKGAQETQYF,TGTGCCAAAGGAGCTCAAGAGACCCAGTACTTC
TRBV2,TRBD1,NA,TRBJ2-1,CASSESGQGGPNEQFF,TGTGCCAGCAGTGAATCCGGACAGGGGGGACCCAATGAGCAGTTCTTC
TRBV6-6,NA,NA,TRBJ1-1,CASSYGEGNTEAFF,TGTGCCAGCAGTTACGGGGAGGGGAACACTGAAGCTTTCTTT
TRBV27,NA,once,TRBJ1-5,CASSKDAGVGQPQHF,TGTGCCAGCAGTAAAGATGCAGGGGTGGGTCAGCCCCAGCATTTT
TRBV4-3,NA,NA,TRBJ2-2,CASSPLSLAPTGELFF,TGCGCCAGCAGCCCCCTATCGTTAGCGCCCACCGGGGAGCTGTTTTTT
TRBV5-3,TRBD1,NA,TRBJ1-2,CARSLAGTVNYGYTF,TGTGCCAGAAGCTTGGCCGGGACAGTTAACTATGGCTACACCTTC
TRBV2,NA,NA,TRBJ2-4,CASSVTNAAKNIQYF,TGTGCCAGCAGTGTAACTAACGCAGCCAAAAACATTCAGTACTTC
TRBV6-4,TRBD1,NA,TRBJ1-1,CASGPGQELFTTEAFF,TGTGCCAGCGGGCCGGGACAGGAATTATTTACCACTGAAGCTTTCTTT
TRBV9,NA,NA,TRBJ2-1,CASSVEATLTVNEQFF,TGTGCCAGCAGCGTAGAGGCGACTCTAACCGTCAATGAGCAGTTCTTC